Following are 21 T cell receptor beta chains from one sample sequenced in a study of chemoradiotherapy in HPV16-positive cancers. Some clones are missing from TCRdb's copy, which holds only in-frame ones; the method was immunoSEQ multiplex PCR. Among tens of thousands of clones listed, 89% were seen once. The input for sequencing was blood, taken from a patient who underwent chemoradiotherapy. These receptors were taken from a human donor with HPV-associated anogenital cancer.

The chain has TRBV11-2 and TRBJ1-1; no definite D call. The length of the CDR3 is 13 residues. CDR1 is SGHAT, CDR2 FQNNGV, per germline. Trimming shortened V by 2 bases and J by 3 bases, and 7 bases separated the two germline ends. This CDR3 reads CASSLKRDTEAFF. The DNA for the CDR3 is TGTGCCAGCAGCTTAAAGAGGGACACTGAAGCTTTCTTT.

The V call is TRBV5-4, the J call TRBJ2-7, with a possible D match to TRBD1 (5 bases). Germline V lookup: CDR1 SGHNT, CDR2 YYREEE (reference sequence). This CDR3 spans 15 amino acids. V was trimmed by 6 bases and J by 0 bases, leaving 16 bases between them. The CDR3 is CASNRAGITSYEQYF. DNA for the CDR3: TGTGCCAGCAATAGGGCAGGGATAACCTCCTACGAGCAGTACTTC.

The chain joins TRBV5-6 to TRBJ2-1; D is uncertain. V lost 0 bases and J lost 7, with 8 bases in between. Germline V gives CDR1 SGHDT, CDR2 YYEEEE. CDR3 size: 13 residues. CDR3 protein: CASSLAVSNEQFF. CDR3 nucleotide sequence: TGTGCCAGCAGCTTGGCGGTTAGTAATGAGCAGTTCTTC.

The rearrangement joins TRBV7-9 to TRBJ2-2; 11 bases agree with TRBD2. Germline CDR1 SEHNR, CDR2 FQNEAQ (reference sequence). The V and J ends lost 5 bases and 3 bases, in that order; junction bases with no gene match: 14. The length of the CDR3 is 19 residues. The CDR3 sequence: CASSERPSGRRRDTGELFF. The DNA of the CDR3 is TGTGCCAGCAGCGAGCGGCCTAGCGGGAGGAGGAGGGACACCGGGGAGCTGTTTTTT.

V and J are TRBV11-2 and TRBJ2-5; D is unclear. CDR1 is SGHAT and CDR2 is FQNNGV in the germline V gene. The CDR3 spans 15 residues. Trimming pared 5 bases from V and 2 bases from J, leaving 15 bases between. For the CDR3, the DNA is TGTGCCAGCAGCCGACCCGCCCCAAGTCAAGAGACCCAGTACTTC. It specifies CASSRPAPSQETQYF.

The chain joins TRBV7-8 to TRBJ1-2; D remains unclear. CDR1 SGHVS and CDR2 FQNEAQ come from the germline V gene. Trimming removed 4 bases at V and 0 bases at J, with 0 bases between. CDR3 length: 11 amino acids. This chain's CDR3 is CASSSNYGYTF. CDR3 in DNA: TGTGCCAGCAGCTCTAACTATGGCTACACCTTC.

The J gene is TRBJ2-5, the V gene TRBV7-6; a weak D match, TRBD2 (6 bases). The CDR3 has 15 amino acids. Trimming stripped 2 bases from V and 4 bases from J, with 14 bases between. The germline CDR1 and CDR2 sequences are SGHVS and FNYEAQ. The CDR3 DNA reads as TGTGCCAGCAGCTTATCCTCATTGGGGGGAGAGACCCAGTACTTC. Amino acids: CASSLSSLGGETQYF. Full variable domain (rest looked up from reference TRBV7-6 and TRBJ2-5): GAGVSQSPRYKVTKRGQDVALRCDPISGHVSLYWYRQALGQGPEFLTYFNYEAQQDKSGLPNDRFSAERPEGSISTLTIQRTEQRDSAMYRCASSLSSLGGETQYFGPGTRLLVL.

The J gene is TRBJ1-1, the V gene TRBV11-3; no clear D gene. Germline V gene sequence: CDR1 SGHNT, CDR2 YENEEA. Trimming pared 5 bases from V and 8 bases from J, leaving 15 bases between. The length of the CDR3 is 13 residues. For the CDR3, the DNA is TGTGCCAGCAGCCAGACTCGCAGCCAGGAAGCTTTCTTT. Protein sequence: CASSQTRSQEAFF.

The chain employs TRBV19 and TRBJ2-7; D unresolved. This CDR3 spans 15 amino acids. Per the germline V gene, CDR1 is LNHDA and CDR2 is SQIVND (reference sequence). Deletions cut 3 bases from V and 3 bases from J, with 15 bases between. DNA for the CDR3: TGTGCCAGTAGTATCCAAGGTCTGGGTAACTACGAGCAGTACTTC. This translates into CASSIQGLGNYEQYF.

The gene calls are TRBV5-1 and TRBJ1-6; the match to TRBD1 covers 10 bases. Germline-derived CDR1 and CDR2 are SGHRS and YFSETQ. The CDR3 loop spans 16 amino acids. V lost 5 bases, J lost 6 bases, and 8 bases stayed unmatched. The CDR3 here is CASSRSTGGSNSPLHF. CDR3 nucleotide sequence: TGCGCCAGCAGTCGATCGACAGGGGGCAGTAATTCACCCCTCCACTTT.

The gene calls are TRBV5-1 and TRBJ2-5; unclear D gene. Deletions cut 0 bases from V and 1 base from J, with 4 bases between. Germline CDR1 is SGHRS and CDR2 is YFSETQ. The CDR3 extends over 13 amino acids. This chain's CDR3 is CASSLDGQETQYF. The CDR3 region has the DNA TGCGCCAGCAGCTTGGATGGCCAAGAGACCCAGTACTTC.

V is TRBV7-2 and J is TRBJ2-6; possibly TRBD2 for D (6 bases). The CDR3 has 18 residues. V lost 8 bases, J lost 3 bases, and 23 bases lay in between. Germline loops: CDR1 SGHTA, CDR2 FQGNSA. CDR3 DNA: TGTGCCAGCCCCTCAGCTCGCGGGGTCTCTTTTGGGGCCAACGTCCTGACTTTC. Its protein product is CASPSARGVSFGANVLTF.

CDR3 DNA: TGTGCCAGCAGCCCGGCGAAAGGGAGGGATCAGCCCCAGCATTTT. It encodes CASSPAKGRDQPQHF. The rearrangement uses TRBV6-5 and TRBJ1-5; D is uncertain. This CDR3 spans 15 amino acids. Trimming cost V 6 bases and J 5 bases, with 17 bases left between them. Germline assignment: CDR1 MNHEY and CDR2 SVGAGI.

The V and J genes are TRBV2 and TRBJ1-2, with D maybe TRBD1 (5 bases). Trimming removed 6 bases from V and 8 bases from J, with 13 bases in between. The CDR3 loop spans 12 amino acids. CDR1 and CDR2 (germline): SNHLY, FYNNEI. CDR3 loop: CASSRGGEGYTF. CDR3 in DNA: TGTGCCAGCAGCCGGGGGGGAGAAGGCTACACCTTC.

CDR3 in DNA: TGTGCCAGCTCACCCGCCCAGGGGACTGATACGCAGTATTTT. Its protein product is CASSPAQGTDTQYF. The chain combines TRBV18 with TRBJ2-3, with D tentatively TRBD1 or TRBD2 (6 bases each). Trimming pared 3 bases from V and 6 bases from J, leaving 13 bases between. Germline V CDR1 and CDR2: KGHSH, LQKENI. The CDR3 consists of 14 residues.

The genes are TRBV7-9 and TRBJ2-2; unclear D gene. Germline-derived CDR1 and CDR2 are SEHNR and FQNEAQ (reference sequence). The V end was cut by 5 bases, the J end by 4 bases, with 17 bases between. The CDR3 is 16 amino acids. The CDR3 DNA follows: TGTGCCAGCAGCCAAGGTCGGGCGGCCGGCACCGGGGAGCTGTTTTTT. It yields the protein CASSQGRAAGTGELFF.

In this sample, this clone turned up once. The chain uses TRBV11-2 and TRBJ2-1; 12 bases match TRBD2. The CDR3 contains 18 residues. Losses at the gene ends were 5 bases for V and 0 bases for J; bases not matched to a gene: 8. In germline, CDR1 is SGHAT, CDR2 FQNNGV. The CDR3, as DNA: TGTGCCAGCAGCCAGACTAGCGGGGGCCTGAGCTCCTACAATGAGCAGTTCTTC. It encodes CASSQTSGGLSSYNEQFF.

The rearrangement links TRBV21-1 to TRBJ1-2; TRBD1, the D gene given by the table, was not confirmed from the DNA. TRBV21-1 is a pseudogene segment. The CDR3 has 15 amino acids. The CDR3 bases are TGTGCCAGCAGCAAAGAACGTTGGGCAGACTATGGCTACACCTTC. As protein: CASSKERWADYGYTF.

The chain joins TRBV9 to TRBJ2-1; TRBD2 agrees at 10 bases. In germline, CDR1 is SGDLS, CDR2 YYNGEE. The CDR3 is 15 residues long. V dropped 4 bases and J dropped 6; count of bases not matched to a gene: 7. The DNA for the CDR3 is TGTGCCAGCAGCTTTAGACTAGCGGGTACCAATGAGCAGTTCTTC. Residues: CASSFRLAGTNEQFF.

CDR3 in amino acids: CASSPQPSGSGNQPQHF. The CDR3 DNA reads as TGTGCCAGCAGCCCCCAACCTTCTGGGTCGGGCAATCAGCCCCAGCATTTT. The chain joins TRBV7-6 to TRBJ1-5, with D unresolved. Trimming cost V 5 bases and J 2 bases, with 19 bases left between them. The length of the CDR3 is 17 residues. Germline V gene data show CDR1 as SGHVS and CDR2 as FNYEAQ.

The J gene is TRBJ2-2, the V gene TRBV6-4; a possible D gene is TRBD1 (6 bases). The CDR3 spans 14 residues. The V end was cut by 4 bases, the J end by 2 bases, with 8 bases between. CDR1 and CDR2 from the germline V gene are MRHNA and SNTAGT. The CDR3 nucleotides are TGTGCCAGCAGTGTCGGGACAAACACCGGGGAGCTGTTTTTT. It yields the protein CASSVGTNTGELFF.